Listed below are T cell receptor beta chains from one sample, sequenced in a study of beta chain features in type 1 diabetes. Some clones are missing from TCRdb's copy, which holds only in-frame ones; the method was immunoSEQ multiplex PCR. The sample lists about 660,000 clones; more than 13% were seen once. Sequenced input: naive CD4+ T cells from blood. These receptors were collected from a man younger than 35 with type 1 diabetes. CDR3s include the opening cysteine and the closing phenylalanine or tryptophan. A D gene is named only where the DNA matches it firmly. Size is omitted from some rows. Given values are once, few, many or a class for expanded clones.

cdr3_nt: TGTGCCAGCAGCTTAGGCCCGGGACGGACCTACAATGAGCAGTTCTTC
cdr3_aa: CASSLGPGRTYNEQFF
v_call: TRBV7-6
d_call: NA
j_call: TRBJ2-1
clone_size: NA

cdr3_nt: TGCAGCGTTGTTCGTGGGTTTAGCACAGATACGCAGTATTTT
cdr3_aa: CSVVRGFSTDTQYF
v_call: TRBV29-1
d_call: NA
j_call: TRBJ2-3
clone_size: NA

cdr3_nt: TGTGCCTGGAGTACGACCCCCAGGGTCACCGGGGAGCTGTTTTTT
cdr3_aa: CAWSTTPRVTGELFF
v_call: TRBV30
d_call: NA
j_call: TRBJ2-2
clone_size: NA

cdr3_nt: TGTGCCAGCAGTTCCTGGGGACAAAGCACAGATACGCAGTATTTT
cdr3_aa: CASSSWGQSTDTQYF
v_call: TRBV6-1
d_call: NA
j_call: TRBJ2-3
clone_size: NA

cdr3_nt: TGTGCCAGCAGTGAACGGACAGGGATGGGGGATACGCAGTATTTT
cdr3_aa: CASSERTGMGDTQYF
v_call: TRBV25-1
d_call: TRBD1
j_call: TRBJ2-3
clone_size: NA

cdr3_nt: TGTGCCAGCAGCACCGCGACGGTGAACACTGAAGCTTTCTTT
cdr3_aa: CASSTATVNTEAFF
v_call: TRBV7-9
d_call: NA
j_call: TRBJ1-1
clone_size: NA

cdr3_nt: TGTGCCAGCAGCTCAACTCGGGATACGCAGTATTTT
cdr3_aa: CASSSTRDTQYF
v_call: TRBV7-2
d_call: NA
j_call: TRBJ2-3
clone_size: few

cdr3_nt: TGTGCCAGCAGCCAAAGAACGGAGGGGACCCAGTACTTC
cdr3_aa: CASSQRTEGTQYF
v_call: TRBV14
d_call: NA
j_call: TRBJ2-5
clone_size: NA

cdr3_nt: TGTGCCAGCAGCCTAGCGGGAGGAGTTCGCGAGCAGTACTTC
cdr3_aa: CASSLAGGVREQYF
v_call: TRBV6-5
d_call: TRBD2
j_call: TRBJ2-7
clone_size: few

cdr3_nt: TGCAGCGTGGTAAGAAACTCGAACACCGGGGAGCTGTTTTTT
cdr3_aa: CSVVRNSNTGELFF
v_call: TRBV29-1
d_call: NA
j_call: TRBJ2-2
clone_size: few

cdr3_nt: TGTGCCAGCTATACCCCATTGGGGAGCGGGAACACTGAAGCTTTCTTT
cdr3_aa: CASYTPLGSGNTEAFF
v_call: TRBV28
d_call: NA
j_call: TRBJ1-1
clone_size: few

cdr3_nt: TGTGCCAGCAGTCTATATCCCCTCGGAGATACGCAGTATTTT
cdr3_aa: CASSLYPLGDTQYF
v_call: TRBV6-5
d_call: NA
j_call: TRBJ2-3
clone_size: NA

cdr3_nt: TGTGCCAGCAGTTGGCCTGTTGGGGCCGGGGCCAACGTCCTGACTTTC
cdr3_aa: CASSWPVGAGANVLTF
v_call: TRBV28
d_call: NA
j_call: TRBJ2-6
clone_size: few

cdr3_nt: TGTGCCTGGAGTGTTTTGAGCACAGATACGCAGTATTTT
cdr3_aa: CAWSVLSTDTQYF
v_call: TRBV30
d_call: NA
j_call: TRBJ2-3
clone_size: NA

cdr3_nt: TGTGCCAGCTCACCAGGGCTTATGGGCACTGAAGCTTTCTTT
cdr3_aa: CASSPGLMGTEAFF
v_call: TRBV18
d_call: NA
j_call: TRBJ1-1
clone_size: few

cdr3_nt: TGTGCCAGCAGCTTAGCGTTAATGGGCGAGACCCAGTACTTC
cdr3_aa: CASSLALMGETQYF
v_call: TRBV7-2
d_call: NA
j_call: TRBJ2-5
clone_size: few

cdr3_nt: TGTGCCAGCAGCTTAGCCCGACAGGGTGGGGAGACCCAGTACTTC
cdr3_aa: CASSLARQGGETQYF
v_call: TRBV7-9
d_call: TRBD1
j_call: TRBJ2-5
clone_size: NA